The present TCR beta chain was sequenced within a study of radiotherapy plus CTLA-4 blockade in lung cancer (dated by TCRdb to the late 2010s). Regarding the complete study: Among enrolled patients, around 18% had an objective response and roughly 31% reached disease control. What the work shows at the level of the full study, not this receptor alone: After treatment with radiotherapy and ipilimumab, TCR clones that originated in tumors expanded in peripheral blood. Increased serum interferon-beta after radiation, together with early dynamic changes in blood T cell clones, were reported to be the strongest predictors of response.

Library preparation employed the immunoSEQ multiplex PCR assay. TCRdb's version of the immuneACCESS table is confined to in-frame rearrangements and falls short of the full clone set. An unresolved V gene accounts for under half of the shortfall where checked; the remainder is of unknown origin. This sample has 90,000 to 100,000 clones in its table, and almost 90% of those were observed once. The ten largest clonotypes hold roughly 4.6% of the sample. The study evaluated CTLA-4 blockade (ipilimumab) given together with focal radiation therapy in patients who had chemo-refractory metastatic non-small-cell lung cancer. Including cysteine and phenylalanine, the CDR3 has 13 amino acids. Left in the record is the CDR3 DNA by itself, 39 bases read in frame from the first base. The germline V gene encodes CDR1 MNHNY and CDR2 SVGAGI (reference sequence). V loses 8 bases, J loses 0 bases, and the germline ends lie 10 bases apart.

A note on this clone: It lacks a known antigen. Base qualities are missing; no much larger clone stands one base away.

The sequence is built from TRBV6-6 and TRBJ1-1; possibly the D gene is TRBD1, per 5 matching bases. The material sequenced was peripheral blood, taken from a patient treated with radiotherapy plus ipilimumab. The clonotype was recovered from a human donor with non-small cell lung cancer that progressed on radiotherapy plus ipilimumab. The sequenced DNA is TGTGCCAGCTCTGGGACGGTGAACACTGAAGCTTTCTTT. Protein translation: CASSGTVNTEAFF.